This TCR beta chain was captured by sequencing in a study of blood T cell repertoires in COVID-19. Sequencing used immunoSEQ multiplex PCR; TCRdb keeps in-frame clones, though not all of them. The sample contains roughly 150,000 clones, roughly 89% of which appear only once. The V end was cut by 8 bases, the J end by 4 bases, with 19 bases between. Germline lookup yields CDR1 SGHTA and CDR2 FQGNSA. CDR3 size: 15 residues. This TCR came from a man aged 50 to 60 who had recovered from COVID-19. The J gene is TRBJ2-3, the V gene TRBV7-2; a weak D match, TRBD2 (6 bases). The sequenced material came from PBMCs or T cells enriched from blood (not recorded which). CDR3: CASRGGISLADTQYF. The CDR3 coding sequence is TGTGCCAGCCGCGGCGGGATAAGTTTGGCAGATACGCAGTATTTT. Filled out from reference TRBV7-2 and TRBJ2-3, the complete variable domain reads GAGVSQSPSNKVTEKGKDVELRCDPISGHTALYWYRQSLGQGLEFLIYFQGNSAPDKSGLPSDRFSAERTGGSVSTLTIQRTQQEDSAVYLCASRGGISLADTQYFGPGTRLTVL.